The rows below give T cell receptor beta chains drawn from one sample of a study of shared clonotypes between healthy human individuals. Clones were read by immunoSEQ multiplex PCR, and TCRdb kept only the in-frame ones, dropping some. The sample holds about 2.3 million clones; roughly 92% are singletons and the top ten take about 0.36%. The sequenced material came from naive CD4+ T cells from PBMCs. The receptors originated from a young man in good health. Some clones in this sample may be carry-over from other donors' samples. Each CDR3 is given with its conserved first and last residue.

j_call: TRBJ1-2; v_call: TRBV9; cdr3_aa: CASTGGAPINYGYTF
j_call: TRBJ1-2; v_call: TRBV5-6; cdr3_aa: CASSEVGQGYGYTF
j_call: TRBJ2-7; v_call: TRBV7-2; cdr3_aa: CASSLVGRAYEQYF
j_call: TRBJ1-2; v_call: TRBV6-5; cdr3_aa: CASRQSSATNYGYTF
j_call: TRBJ1-4; v_call: TRBV6-1; cdr3_aa: CASSVSQNLILNEKLFF
j_call: TRBJ2-5; v_call: TRBV5-6; cdr3_aa: CASSFRQGGQETQYF
j_call: TRBJ2-1; v_call: TRBV14; cdr3_aa: CASSQVASGRRNEQFF
j_call: TRBJ2-1; v_call: TRBV12-5; cdr3_aa: CASGLVGLAGSAEQFF
j_call: TRBJ1-2; v_call: TRBV27; cdr3_aa: CASSLRRGGYGYTF
j_call: TRBJ1-3; v_call: TRBV28; cdr3_aa: CASTRDISGNTIYF
j_call: TRBJ2-7; v_call: TRBV11-3; cdr3_aa: CASSWGPDEEFYEQYF
j_call: TRBJ2-3; v_call: TRBV4-1; cdr3_aa: CASSQVKLAGSDTQYF
j_call: TRBJ1-4; v_call: TRBV2; cdr3_aa: CASRGTGGRNEKLFF
j_call: TRBJ2-7; v_call: TRBV28; cdr3_aa: CASGKQGGAYEQYF
j_call: TRBJ2-1; v_call: TRBV11-2; cdr3_aa: CASSFRLSSYNEQFF
j_call: TRBJ2-7; v_call: TRBV4-1; cdr3_aa: CASSHSSEAAYEQYF
j_call: TRBJ2-1; v_call: TRBV6-5; cdr3_aa: CASSTSGSSYNEQFF
j_call: TRBJ1-3; v_call: TRBV7-9; cdr3_aa: CASSRDLSGNTIYF
j_call: TRBJ2-5; v_call: TRBV7-9; cdr3_aa: CASGGAETQYF
j_call: TRBJ2-2; v_call: TRBV5-1; cdr3_aa: CASSLAGDTGELFF
j_call: TRBJ1-2; v_call: TRBV5-4; cdr3_aa: CASSLATGALGGYTF
j_call: TRBJ2-3; v_call: TRBV11-2; cdr3_aa: CASSEGRRQDTQYF
j_call: TRBJ1-5; v_call: TRBV7-9; cdr3_aa: CASSLWAGDSNQPQHF
j_call: TRBJ2-3; v_call: TRBV18; cdr3_aa: CASSPVAGGRTDTQYF
j_call: TRBJ2-3; v_call: TRBV7-7; cdr3_aa: CASSLTGDTDTQYF
j_call: TRBJ1-1; v_call: TRBV5-1; cdr3_aa: CASSLGQGAMNTEAFF
j_call: TRBJ2-4; v_call: TRBV7-7; cdr3_aa: CASSLALLSGSAKNIQYF
j_call: TRBJ2-3; v_call: TRBV19; cdr3_aa: CASKRGSIDTQYF
j_call: TRBJ2-2; v_call: TRBV5-1; cdr3_aa: CASSSRSGLNTGELFF
j_call: TRBJ2-7; v_call: TRBV6-6; cdr3_aa: CASSYSYSYEQYF
j_call: TRBJ1-5; v_call: TRBV19; cdr3_aa: CASSMGMRGQPQHF
j_call: TRBJ1-2; v_call: TRBV7-9; cdr3_aa: CASSPGRSLDYGYTF
j_call: TRBJ1-1; v_call: TRBV5-1; cdr3_aa: CASSLQGTNTEAFF
j_call: TRBJ2-7; v_call: TRBV12-5; cdr3_aa: CASGGGSPTPYEQYF
j_call: TRBJ1-3; v_call: TRBV9; cdr3_aa: CASSSGPRPSGNTIYF
j_call: TRBJ2-7; v_call: TRBV28; cdr3_aa: CATERQSYEQYF
j_call: TRBJ2-7; v_call: TRBV7-2; cdr3_aa: CASSLDYLAYEQYF
j_call: TRBJ2-7; v_call: TRBV15; cdr3_aa: CATSRGALGSGSIEQYF
j_call: TRBJ2-5; v_call: TRBV7-9; cdr3_aa: CASSSIVGKKETQYF
j_call: TRBJ2-7; v_call: TRBV9; cdr3_aa: CASSAGLAGDLKQYF
j_call: TRBJ1-5; v_call: TRBV9; cdr3_aa: CASSATGGNQPQHF
j_call: TRBJ2-1; v_call: TRBV10-1; cdr3_aa: CASSVGFSSYNEQFF
j_call: TRBJ2-5; v_call: TRBV6-5; cdr3_aa: CASSPRTGRKTQYF
j_call: TRBJ1-2; v_call: TRBV11-2; cdr3_aa: CASSFGAQGYTF
j_call: TRBJ2-7; v_call: TRBV7-2; cdr3_aa: CASSLDLAESYEQYF
j_call: TRBJ2-3; v_call: TRBV29-1; cdr3_aa: CSASQRRTDTQYF
j_call: TRBJ1-1; v_call: TRBV2; cdr3_aa: CASSPQGDTEAFF
j_call: TRBJ2-5; v_call: TRBV11-3; cdr3_aa: CASSPGPPGEQYF
j_call: TRBJ1-2; v_call: TRBV28; cdr3_aa: CASYRTGPLVYGYTF
j_call: TRBJ1-4; v_call: TRBV18; cdr3_aa: CASSPLLFRQGTNEKLFF
j_call: TRBJ2-5; v_call: TRBV27; cdr3_aa: CASSWDLTGQETQYF